This T cell receptor beta chain was documented in a study of T cell responses to AZD1222 COVID-19 vaccine. Study-level points and caveats: Clonal diversity was possibly underestimated, and white British individuals and females predominated among donors.

The CDR3 runs 17 residues. Deletions cut 4 bases from V and 0 bases from J, with 15 bases between. Germline V gives CDR1 ENHRY, CDR2 SYGVKD. The method was immunoSEQ multiplex PCR; TCRdb's version includes in-frame clones alone and lacks a portion of them. The data show about 110,000 clones, roughly 90% seen once. Of note for this clone: What it binds is unknown.

The sequenced sample was peripheral blood, obtained on day 0 of MenACWY control vaccination. The chain couples TRBV10-3 to TRBJ2-2, with D maybe TRBD1 (6 bases). The clonotype was recovered from an adult in good health. The CDR3 region has the DNA TGTGCCATCAGTGGGGGGCCACGACCCTCGAACACCGGGGAGCTGTTTTTT. As protein: CAISGGPRPSNTGELFF.